This is a list of T cell receptor beta chains from one sample in a study of graft-versus-host responses after intestinal transplantation. These TCRs are of unknown antigen specificity. Sequencing used immunoSEQ multiplex PCR; TCRdb keeps in-frame clones, though not all of them. The sample gives 80,000 to 100,000 clones, approximately 91% of which show up once; approximately 0.33% is in the top ten. Material: unstimulated CD4+ T cells sorted from spleen or lymph node cells, obtained before intestinal transplant. The receptors stem from a human donor who received an intestinal transplant. The conserved cysteine and the conserved F or W are not part of the CDR3 here.

v_call	j_call	cdr3_aa
TRBV5-4	TRBJ2-7	ASSLDRVHEQY
TRBV6-1	TRBJ1-2	ASSRGQGANYGYT
TRBV9	TRBJ1-1	ASSARDSVAF
TRBV21-1	TRBJ2-7	ASSKMTYSYEQY
TRBV6-5	TRBJ1-1	ASSSVNTEAF
TRBV6-1	TRBJ2-7	ASSLSGISSYEQY
TRBV5-6	TRBJ1-3	ASSLFGTGANTIY
TRBV7-3	TRBJ2-1	ASSILAGEGEQF
TRBV5-1	TRBJ2-2	ASHRLAGTNTGELF
TRBV10-2	TRBJ2-1	ASSWLAGGSSYNEQF
TRBV28	TRBJ1-2	ASSFPPGQDYGYT
TRBV28	TRBJ1-2	ASSSPGNYGYT
TRBV5-6	TRBJ2-7	ASSFGHSYEQY
TRBV2	TRBJ2-1	ASRETSGLYNEQF
TRBV4-1	TRBJ1-2	ASSFGQADYGYT
TRBV6-5	TRBJ1-6	ASQGGQYNSPLH
TRBV10-3	TRBJ2-7	AISDPGGDRTYEQY
TRBV2	TRBJ1-3	ASSDETSSGNTIY
TRBV5-6	TRBJ1-1	ASSLLAGGPTEAF
TRBV2	TRBJ1-4	ASNRGGLANEKLF
TRBV30	TRBJ2-5	AWSGLLGETQY
TRBV6-5	TRBJ2-7	ASSYHRTYEQY
TRBV5-4	TRBJ2-3	ASSIRGRTDTQY
TRBV28	TRBJ2-7	ASSPQLAGGHEQY
TRBV30	TRBJ1-1	AWSLRRSNTEAF
TRBV27	TRBJ2-7	ASSLGLLGPYEQY
TRBV28	TRBJ2-2	ASSFTGVSSAGELF
TRBV7-3	TRBJ1-3	ASSLDNSGNTIY
TRBV28	TRBJ2-1	ASSRGSEQF
TRBV5-6	TRBJ2-7	ASSLTGGGYEQY
TRBV10-2	TRBJ1-2	ASRPPAGPRSNYGYT
TRBV6-1	TRBJ1-5	ASSESGGSNQPQH
TRBV18	TRBJ1-1	ASSPLQGPNTEAF
TRBV5-6	TRBJ1-2	ASSLVRWKLDYGYT
TRBV18	TRBJ2-7	ASSPLPRESVYYEQY
TRBV5-4	TRBJ1-1	ASSLRDRDVTEAF
TRBV5-1	TRBJ2-7	ASRLVTGGTYEQY
TRBV28	TRBJ1-5	ASSSINQPQH
TRBV29-1	TRBJ2-1	SVETSGSGEQF
TRBV23-1	TRBJ1-3	ASPGTGGNYTIY
TRBV6-1	TRBJ1-1	ASSEVQTEAF
TRBV5-1	TRBJ2-2	ASSLQGTGELF
TRBV5-1	TRBJ2-3	ASSSGLAGGRGTDTQY
TRBV28	TRBJ1-2	ASSLSPGLGYT
TRBV18	TRBJ2-2	ASSPLPGTGELF
TRBV11-2	TRBJ1-3	ASSLSDGNTIY
TRBV7-6	TRBJ1-6	ASSLATGTAYLH
TRBV5-1	TRBJ2-3	ASSPGTSEGTDTQY
TRBV6-5	TRBJ2-7	ASKNLGLVGEQY
TRBV5-6	TRBJ1-1	ASSFDRDTEAF
TRBV29-1	TRBJ2-7	SVESRESYEQY
TRBV28	TRBJ1-3	ASSRGRSGNTIY
TRBV5-4	TRBJ1-1	ASSWELNRGGTEAF
TRBV23-1	TRBJ1-4	ASRAGLPNEKLF
TRBV28	TRBJ1-5	ASSSAGTGRQPQH